The rows below give T cell receptor beta chains drawn from one sample of a study of control samples from healthy donors and cancer patients. The repertoire was sequenced with immunoSEQ multiplex PCR; TCRdb's copy has only in-frame clones and lacks some. This table has about 83,000 clones, 75% to 95% appearing once. What was sequenced was blood. Source of these receptors: a man aged 50-60 years in good health. Each CDR3 is given without its conserved first and last residue.

>TRBJ1-5|TRBV19
ASSTLPSRGNVAQH
>TRBJ1-1|TRBV27
ASSFNRVNTEAF
>TRBJ1-3|TRBV6-1
ASSEGWGPGNTIY
>TRBJ2-1|TRBV18
ASSSLQGTTSYNEQF
>TRBJ1-1|TRBV11-1
ASSLDSTGTEAF
>TRBJ1-5|TRBV5-8
ASSRTVREVSNQPQH
>TRBJ2-7|TRBV13
ASSLGQQQQFSYEQY
>TRBJ1-1|TRBV18
ASSLRGGGFLDTEAF
>TRBJ2-5|TRBV2
ASSEANRMETQY
>TRBJ1-5|TRBV19
ASSLEGQPQH
>TRBJ1-2|TRBV11-2
ASSLDRTGQGSGYT
>TRBJ1-2|TRBV6-2/TRBV6-3
ASSYQGRNYGYT
>TRBJ2-5|TRBV27
ASRVGETQY
>TRBJ1-2|TRBV5-1
ASSPGRLYGYT
>TRBJ2-5|TRBV7-8
ASERLGGETQY
>TRBJ1-1|TRBV3-1/TRBV3-2
ASGPREGTEAF
>TRBJ2-2|TRBV10-3
AIGSGTANTGELF
>TRBJ2-7|TRBV13
ASSLGTSGGPAYEQY
>TRBJ1-2|TRBV6-6
ASSLGDSYGYT
>TRBJ1-6|TRBV2
ASSEGKGGRGNSPLH
>TRBJ2-6|TRBV5-4
ASSPTAAGANVLT
>TRBJ1-5|TRBV10-3
AISERGATQPQH
>TRBJ2-1|TRBV9
ASSALAGGFYNEQF
>TRBJ2-3|TRBV4-1
ASSRGSTDTQY
>TRBJ1-4|TRBV5-1
ASSFGHGTPEKLF
>TRBJ1-1|TRBV27
ASNPDSSSTAMNTEAF
>TRBJ1-4|TRBV27
ASSWGAGDATNEKLF
>TRBJ1-6|TRBV6-5
ASRRQGAGNSPLH
>TRBJ1-3|TRBV18
ASSPPGRGLTGNTIY
>TRBJ2-5|TRBV30
AWKGQGVETQY
>TRBJ1-2|TRBV10-3
AISLYGGASYGYT
>TRBJ1-5|TRBV6-2/TRBV6-3
ASSLTENQPQH
>TRBJ1-2|TRBV6-2/TRBV6-3
ASSFPKGGRSSGYT
>TRBJ1-2|TRBV6-5
ASSPRVLYGYT
>TRBJ1-4|TRBV6-6
ASSSREGYEKLF
>TRBJ2-7|TRBV7-9
ASSKGGDEQY
>TRBJ2-3|TRBV12-3/TRBV12-4
ASTGILTDTQY
>TRBJ1-4|TRBV19
ASSLGLRGEKLF
>TRBJ1-2|TRBV12-2
ASRSEGGIPLYGYT
>TRBJ2-1|TRBV24-1
ATSDPVNEQF
>TRBJ1-2|TRBV15
ATSPRQGADYGYT
>TRBJ1-5|TRBV7-2
ASRRTEGSTQH
>TRBJ1-1|TRBV2
ASQDGVNTEAF
>TRBJ2-3|TRBV7-2
ASSPSTGTSGADTQY
>TRBJ2-7|TRBV7-2
ASSLMGTGLGKSGEQY
>TRBJ1-1|TRBV30
AWVAYQGLNTEAF
>TRBJ2-5|TRBV7-2
ASSYLAGGRGETQY
>TRBJ1-2|TRBV9
ASSVGQGADYGYT
>TRBJ1-1|TRBV6-5
ASSYSRMGGKEAF
>TRBJ1-5|TRBV5-1
ASSPGQGHQPQH
>TRBJ1-1|TRBV18
ASSPSDTNTEAF
>TRBJ1-5|TRBV6-5
ASSLGRDSNQPQH
>TRBJ1-5|TRBV6-6
ASSYGLNYQPQH
>TRBJ2-4|TRBV29-1
SVEGKTAKNIQY
>TRBJ1-2|TRBV12-3/TRBV12-4
ASTRAVTYGYT